A selection of T cell receptor beta chains follows, all from one sample in a study of OX40 agonist ivuxolimab in advanced cancers. Profiled with immunoSEQ multiplex PCR; TCRdb holds only in-frame clones, not every one. Of roughly 65,000 clones listed, roughly nine tenths are singletons. The source was CD4+ or CD8+ T cells sorted from blood, collected in a trial of the OX40 agonist ivuxolimab. The receptor set was obtained from an adult with an advanced solid tumor such as melanoma, head and neck, liver or kidney cancer. Both conserved end residues are part of each CDR3. A D gene is named only where the DNA matches it firmly. Clone size is stated in some rows and not others, as once, few, many or a class when expanded.

>-|-|TRBJ1-5|TRBV6-1
CASSEVYDSNQPQHF
TGTGCCAGCAGTGAAGTTTACGACAGCAATCAGCCCCAGCATTTT
>-|-|TRBJ1-5|TRBV21-1
CASRLTSKAQPSHQPQHF
TGTGCCAGCAGACTGACTTCCAAAGCCCAGCCATCGCATCAGCCCCAGCATTTT
>TRBD1|-|TRBJ2-2|TRBV19
CASSRPGQASNGELFF
TGTGCCAGTAGTCGTCCGGGACAGGCCTCTAACGGGGAGCTGTTTTTT
>TRBD2|-|TRBJ2-5|TRBV5-4
CASSTSGTSGSHPFQETQYF
TGTGCCAGCAGCACCTCCGGGACTAGCGGGAGTCATCCGTTTCAAGAGACCCAGTACTTC
>-|-|TRBJ2-1|TRBV19
CASSAGQANIREQFF
TGTGCCAGTAGTGCGGGACAAGCGAATATTAGAGAGCAGTTCTTC
>TRBD2|-|TRBJ2-1|TRBV19
CASNKLAGGFNEQFF
TGTGCCAGTAACAAACTAGCGGGAGGCTTCAATGAGCAGTTCTTC
>-|-|TRBJ1-2|TRBV15
CATSPQAAVGYTF
TGTGCCACCAGCCCCCAGGCGGCAGTCGGCTACACCTTC
>-|-|TRBJ1-4|TRBV7-9
CASSLSSLNEKLFF
TGTGCCAGCAGCTTATCCAGCCTTAATGAAAAACTGTTTTTT
>-|-|TRBJ2-5|TRBV5-4
CASSLGGGQLFLETQYF
TGTGCCAGCAGCTTGGGGGGCGGACAATTATTTTTAGAGACCCAGTACTTC
>-|-|TRBJ1-5|TRBV10-3
CAISENLGGNQPQHF
TGTGCCATCAGTGAAAATCTAGGGGGCAATCAGCCCCAGCATTTT
>TRBD1|once|TRBJ2-7|TRBV11-2
CASSSRQVRDRVVYEQYF
TGTGCCAGCAGCTCTCGCCAGGTTAGGGACAGGGTTGTTTACGAGCAGTACTTC
>-|-|TRBJ1-1|TRBV6-5
CASSEGWRNTEAFF
TGTGCCAGCAGTGAAGGTTGGAGGAACACTGAAGCTTTCTTT
>-|-|TRBJ2-7|TRBV5-1
CASSPDRAYEQYF
TGCGCCAGCAGCCCGGACAGAGCCTACGAGCAGTACTTC
>-|once|TRBJ1-3|TRBV6-5
CASSTGQLTGNTIYF
TGTGCCAGCAGTACCGGACAACTCACTGGAAACACCATATATTTT
>-|-|TRBJ2-5|TRBV9
CASSVSWSPQETQYF
TGTGCCAGCAGCGTATCGTGGAGCCCACAAGAGACCCAGTACTTC
>-|-|TRBJ2-5|TRBV5-1
CASRVGTTQETQYF
TGCGCCAGCAGGGTCGGGACGACTCAAGAGACCCAGTACTTC
>-|once|TRBJ2-3|TRBV7-3
CASSLRARNTDTQYF
TGTGCCAGCAGCTTACGGGCCAGAAACACAGATACGCAGTATTTT
>-|-|TRBJ1-1|TRBV5-1
CASSLDSGTWGDTEAFF
TGCGCCAGCAGCTTGGATTCAGGCACATGGGGGGACACTGAAGCTTTCTTT
>-|-|TRBJ2-1|TRBV7-2
CASSLGWQGNEQFF
TGTGCCAGCAGCTTAGGTTGGCAGGGCAATGAGCAGTTCTTC
>TRBD2|-|TRBJ2-3|TRBV15
CATSRARAGGPDTQYF
TGTGCCACCAGCAGAGCTCGAGCGGGAGGGCCGGATACGCAGTATTTT
>-|once|TRBJ1-2|TRBV9
CASSVGYEGLYGYTF
TGTGCCAGCAGCGTAGGGTATGAGGGCCTCTATGGCTACACCTTC
>-|-|TRBJ1-1|TRBV29-1
CSVAKTPNTEAFF
TGCAGCGTTGCTAAGACCCCGAACACTGAAGCTTTCTTT
>TRBD2|-|TRBJ2-7|TRBV18
CASSPSGKTYEQYF
TGTGCCAGCTCACCTAGCGGGAAAACCTACGAGCAGTACTTC
>TRBD2|-|TRBJ2-7|TRBV6-6
CASKGSPGLESYEQYF
TGTGCCAGCAAGGGGAGCCCGGGACTAGAATCCTACGAGCAGTACTTC
>-|few|TRBJ2-7|TRBV5-1
CASSLAQSSYEQYF
TGCGCCAGCAGCTTGGCACAGAGCTCCTACGAGCAGTACTTC
>-|-|TRBJ2-7|TRBV9
CASSVGPPRYEQYF
TGTGCCAGCAGCGTAGGCCCCCCCCGCTACGAGCAGTACTTC
>-|-|TRBJ2-2|TRBV15
CATSRAGQGTGELFF
TGTGCCACCAGCAGAGCCGGCCAGGGCACCGGGGAGCTGTTTTTT
>TRBD1|-|TRBJ2-5|TRBV2
CASNRDSQETQYF
TGTGCCAGCAACCGGGACAGCCAAGAGACCCAGTACTTC